The T cell receptor (beta chain) under discussion was sequenced for a study of blood T cell repertoires in COVID-19. The wider study: Both acute and convalescent COVID-19 samples were obtained from the United States, Italy and Spain. PBMCs, B-cell-depleted T cells, or T cells were the source of the cDNA or gDNA that made up the material.

In germline, CDR1 is MGHRA, CDR2 YSYEKL. Trimming removed 1 base from V and 7 bases from J; junction bases left unmatched: 10. This CDR3 is 16 amino acids long. As processed by the authors: Researchers report that nucleated cell counts were estimated from reference gene primer amplification. Measured with immunoSEQ multiplex PCR; TCRdb has only the in-frame clones, and not every one. V, J and clone size reflect that table, while D and trimming were determined from the DNA. The table shows approximately 310,000 clones, with around 87% occurring only once. This rearrangement joins TRBV4-1 to TRBJ2-1; 7 positions agree with TRBD2. The sequenced material came from peripheral blood. This clonotype was sampled from a woman aged 50 to 65 who had recovered from COVID-19. In DNA form, the CDR3 reads TGCGCCAGCAGCCAAGGGATCGGGAGGAATGTGAATGAGCAGTTCTTC. It yields the protein CASSQGIGRNVNEQFF.